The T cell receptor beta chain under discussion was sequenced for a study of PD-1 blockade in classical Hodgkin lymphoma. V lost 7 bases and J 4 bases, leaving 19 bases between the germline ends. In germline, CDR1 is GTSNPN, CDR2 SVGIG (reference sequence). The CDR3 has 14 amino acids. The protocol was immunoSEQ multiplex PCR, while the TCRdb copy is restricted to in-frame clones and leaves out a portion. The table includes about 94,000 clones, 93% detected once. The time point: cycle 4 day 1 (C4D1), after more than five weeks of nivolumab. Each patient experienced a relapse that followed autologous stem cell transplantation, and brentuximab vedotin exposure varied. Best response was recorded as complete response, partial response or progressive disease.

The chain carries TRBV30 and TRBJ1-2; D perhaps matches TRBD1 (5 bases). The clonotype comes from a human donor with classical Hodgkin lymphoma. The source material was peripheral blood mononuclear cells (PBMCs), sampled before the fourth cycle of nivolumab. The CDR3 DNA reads TGTGCCTCCCACCGGGACCTTGATTTCTATGGCTACACCTTC. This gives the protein CASHRDLDFYGYTF.